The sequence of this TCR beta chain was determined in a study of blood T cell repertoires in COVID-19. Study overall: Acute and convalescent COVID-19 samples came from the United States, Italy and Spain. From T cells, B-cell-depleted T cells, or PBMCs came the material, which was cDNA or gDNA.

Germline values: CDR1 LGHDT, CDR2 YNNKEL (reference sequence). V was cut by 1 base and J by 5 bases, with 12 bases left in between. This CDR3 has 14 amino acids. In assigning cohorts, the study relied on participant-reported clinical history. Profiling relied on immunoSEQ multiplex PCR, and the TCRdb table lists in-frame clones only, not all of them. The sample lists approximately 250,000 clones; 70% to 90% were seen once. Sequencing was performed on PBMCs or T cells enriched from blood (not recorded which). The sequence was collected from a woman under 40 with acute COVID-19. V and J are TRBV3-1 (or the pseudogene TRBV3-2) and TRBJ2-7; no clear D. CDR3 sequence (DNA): TGTGCCAGCAGCCAAGTTTCGTCTAACCACGAGCAGTACTTC. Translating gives CASSQVSSNHEQYF.